The sequence of this T cell receptor beta chain was determined in a study of vaccination and CD4 T cells after COVID-19. Turning to the study itself: Cells were stimulated with overlapping spike peptides from SARS-CoV-2, HCoV-NL63, HCoV-OC43 and HCoV-229E.

The CDR3 extends over 15 amino acids. CDR1 is DFQATT and CDR2 is SNEGSKA in the germline V gene (reference sequence). Trimming cost V 0 bases and J 4 bases; bases outside gene matches: 5. In this sample, this clonotype turned up a few times. The antigen remains undetermined. Sequence data for DNA of cultured CD4+ T cells were generated by the Oncomine TCR Beta short-read assay. TCRdb re-called the PCR reads through MiXCR, storing one row per CDR3 protein. Here the sample spans around 15,000 distinct CDR3 sequences, around 38% being singletons. Described treatment: roughly 10-day PBMC culture with coronavirus spike peptide pools or control peptides (ViraFEST assay). With peptide pools, ViraFEST first expanded antigen-specific T cells and afterwards sequenced their TCRs.

This clonotype originated in a human donor with COVID-19. Sequenced: cultured CD4+ T cells from blood. The rearrangement uses TRBV20-1 and TRBJ1-3, with 8 bases matching TRBD1. The CDR3 bases are TGCAGTGCTAGAGATCGGCGGACAGGGGGAAACACCATATATTTT. Translating gives CSARDRRTGGNTIYF.